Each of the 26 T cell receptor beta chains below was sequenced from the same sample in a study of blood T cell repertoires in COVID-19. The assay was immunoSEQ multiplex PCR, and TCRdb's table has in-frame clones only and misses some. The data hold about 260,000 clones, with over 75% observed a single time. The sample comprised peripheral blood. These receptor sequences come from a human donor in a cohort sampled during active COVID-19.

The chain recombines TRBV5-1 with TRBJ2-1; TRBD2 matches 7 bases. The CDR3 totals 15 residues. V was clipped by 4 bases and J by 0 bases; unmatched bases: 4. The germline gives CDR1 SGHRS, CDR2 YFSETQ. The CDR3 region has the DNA TGCGCCAGCAGCCTCTTAGCGGGCTCCTACAATGAGCAGTTCTTC. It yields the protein CASSLLAGSYNEQFF.

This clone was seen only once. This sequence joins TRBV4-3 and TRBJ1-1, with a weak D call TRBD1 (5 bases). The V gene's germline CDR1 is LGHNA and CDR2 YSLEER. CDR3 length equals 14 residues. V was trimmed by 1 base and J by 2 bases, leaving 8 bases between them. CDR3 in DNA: TGCGCCAGCAGCCAAGTGCGGACAAACACTGAAGCTTTCTTT. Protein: CASSQVRTNTEAFF.

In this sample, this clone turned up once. The CDR3 region is CASSEGLSNTDTQYF. CDR3 nucleotides: TGTGCCAGCAGTGAGGGGCTCAGCAACACAGATACGCAGTATTTT. The J gene is TRBJ2-3, the V gene TRBV6-4, with D perhaps TRBD1 (5 bases). The CDR3 is made up of 15 amino acids. Germline loops: CDR1 MRHNA, CDR2 SNTAGT. V lost 3 bases and J 2 bases, leaving 12 bases between the germline ends.

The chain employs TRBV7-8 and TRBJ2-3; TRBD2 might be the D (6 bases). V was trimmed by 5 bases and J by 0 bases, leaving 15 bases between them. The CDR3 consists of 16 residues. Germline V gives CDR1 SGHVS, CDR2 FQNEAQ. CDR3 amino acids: CASSPRRGGSTDTQYF. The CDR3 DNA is TGTGCCAGCAGCCCTCGGCGTGGGGGGAGCACAGATACGCAGTATTTT.

The CDR3 loop is CASRIGQGGWGYTF. CDR3 DNA: TGTGCCAGCAGAATAGGACAGGGAGGTTGGGGCTACACCTTC. The rearrangement links TRBV28 to TRBJ1-2; 8 positions agree with TRBD1. There are 14 residues in the CDR3. In germline, CDR1 is MDHEN, CDR2 SYDVKM. Trimming took 6 bases from V and 8 from J; bases not matched to a gene: 11.

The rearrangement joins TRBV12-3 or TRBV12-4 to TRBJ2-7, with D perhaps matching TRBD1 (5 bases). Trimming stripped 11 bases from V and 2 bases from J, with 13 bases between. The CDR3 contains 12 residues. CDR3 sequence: CAGRSGPYEQYF. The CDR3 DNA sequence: TGTGCCGGACGATCAGGGCCCTACGAGCAGTACTTC.

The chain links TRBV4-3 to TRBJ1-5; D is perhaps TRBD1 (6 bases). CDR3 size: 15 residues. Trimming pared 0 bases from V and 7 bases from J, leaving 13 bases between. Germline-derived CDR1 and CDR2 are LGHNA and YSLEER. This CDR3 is CASSQDRTEFQPQHF. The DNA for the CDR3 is TGCGCCAGCAGCCAAGATAGGACAGAGTTCCAGCCCCAGCATTTT.

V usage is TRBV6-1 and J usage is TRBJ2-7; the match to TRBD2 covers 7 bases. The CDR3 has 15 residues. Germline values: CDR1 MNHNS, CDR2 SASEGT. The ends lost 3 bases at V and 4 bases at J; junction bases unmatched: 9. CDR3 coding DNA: TGTGCCAGCAGTGAGAAGCCCCACGGGGGGTACGAGCAGTACTTC. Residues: CASSEKPHGGYEQYF.

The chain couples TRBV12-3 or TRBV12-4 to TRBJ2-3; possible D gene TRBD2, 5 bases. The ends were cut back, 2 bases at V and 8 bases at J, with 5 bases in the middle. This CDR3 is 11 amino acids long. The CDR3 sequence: CASSLRGTQYF. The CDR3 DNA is TGTGCCAGCAGTTTACGGGGTACGCAGTATTTT.

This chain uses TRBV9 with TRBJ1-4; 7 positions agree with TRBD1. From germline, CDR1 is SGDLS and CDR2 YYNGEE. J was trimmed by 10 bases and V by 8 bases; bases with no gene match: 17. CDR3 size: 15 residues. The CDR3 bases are TGTGCCAGTTTAACCCGGAAAGCGACAGGGCCAAAACTGTTTTTT. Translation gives CASLTRKATGPKLFF.

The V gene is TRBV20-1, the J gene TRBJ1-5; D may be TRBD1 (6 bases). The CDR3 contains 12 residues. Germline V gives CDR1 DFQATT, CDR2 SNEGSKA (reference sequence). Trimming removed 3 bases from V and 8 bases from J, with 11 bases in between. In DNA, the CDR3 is TGCAGTGCTAGTTCAGGGGCGAAGCCCCAGCATTTT. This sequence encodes CSASSGAKPQHF.

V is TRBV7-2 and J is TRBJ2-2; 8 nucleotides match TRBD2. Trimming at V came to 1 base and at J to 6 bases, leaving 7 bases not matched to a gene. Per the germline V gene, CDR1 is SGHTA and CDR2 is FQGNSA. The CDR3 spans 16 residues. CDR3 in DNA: TGTGCCAGCAGCTTAGGGTTAGCGGGGTGGTCCGGGGAGCTGTTTTTT. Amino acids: CASSLGLAGWSGELFF.

The CDR3 DNA reads as TGTGCCACCAACCAGAGAGGCACCGGGGAGCTGTTTTTT. This gives the protein CATNQRGTGELFF. This sequence joins TRBV19 and TRBJ2-2; D gene unclear. V was shortened by 10 bases and J by 4 bases, with 13 bases between the two germline ends. The CDR3 covers 13 residues. Germline V gives CDR1 LNHDA, CDR2 SQIVND (reference sequence).

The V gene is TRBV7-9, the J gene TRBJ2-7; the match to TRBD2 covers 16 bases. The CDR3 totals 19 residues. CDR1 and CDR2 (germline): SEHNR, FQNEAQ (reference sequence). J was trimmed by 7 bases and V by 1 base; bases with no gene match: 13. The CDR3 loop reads CASSLVPGLAGGEKREQYF. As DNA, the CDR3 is TGTGCCAGCAGCTTAGTTCCGGGACTAGCGGGAGGGGAGAAGCGAGAGCAGTACTTC.

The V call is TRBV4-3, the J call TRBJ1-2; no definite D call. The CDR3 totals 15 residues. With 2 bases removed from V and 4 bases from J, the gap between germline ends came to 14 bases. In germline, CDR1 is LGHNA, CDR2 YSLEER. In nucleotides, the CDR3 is TGCGCCAGCAGCCAACGTGCGGCGGGCGTCTATGGCTACACCTTC. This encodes CASSQRAAGVYGYTF.

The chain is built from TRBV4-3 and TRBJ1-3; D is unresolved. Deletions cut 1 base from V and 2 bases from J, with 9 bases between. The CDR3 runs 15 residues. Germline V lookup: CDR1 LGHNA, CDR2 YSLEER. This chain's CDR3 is CASSQAAVPGNTIYF. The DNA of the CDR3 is TGCGCCAGCAGCCAAGCGGCGGTTCCTGGAAACACCATATATTTT.

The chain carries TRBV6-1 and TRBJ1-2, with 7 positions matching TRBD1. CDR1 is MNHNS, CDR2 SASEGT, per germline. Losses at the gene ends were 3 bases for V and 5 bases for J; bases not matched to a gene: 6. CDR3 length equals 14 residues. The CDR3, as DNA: TGTGCCAGCAGTGAGACAGGGAAGTTGTATGGCTACACCTTC. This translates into CASSETGKLYGYTF.

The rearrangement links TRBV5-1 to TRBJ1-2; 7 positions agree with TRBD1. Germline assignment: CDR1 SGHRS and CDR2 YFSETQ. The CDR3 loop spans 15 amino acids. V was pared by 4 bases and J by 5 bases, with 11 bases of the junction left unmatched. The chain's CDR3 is CASSRTGESGYGYTF. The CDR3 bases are TGCGCCAGCAGCCGTACAGGGGAATCTGGGTATGGCTACACCTTC.

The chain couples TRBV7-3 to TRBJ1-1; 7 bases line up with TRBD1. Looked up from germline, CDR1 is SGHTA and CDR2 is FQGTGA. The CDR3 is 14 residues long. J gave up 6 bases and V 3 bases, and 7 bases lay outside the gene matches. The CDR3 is CASSLDRPGAEAFF. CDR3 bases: TGTGCCAGCAGCTTGGACAGGCCGGGGGCTGAAGCTTTCTTT.

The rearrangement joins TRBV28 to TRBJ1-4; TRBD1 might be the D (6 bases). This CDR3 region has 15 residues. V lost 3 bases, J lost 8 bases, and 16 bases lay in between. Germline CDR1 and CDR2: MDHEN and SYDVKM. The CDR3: CASSFPGTWMEKLFF. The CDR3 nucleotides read TGTGCCAGCAGTTTCCCCGGGACATGGATGGAAAAACTGTTTTTT.

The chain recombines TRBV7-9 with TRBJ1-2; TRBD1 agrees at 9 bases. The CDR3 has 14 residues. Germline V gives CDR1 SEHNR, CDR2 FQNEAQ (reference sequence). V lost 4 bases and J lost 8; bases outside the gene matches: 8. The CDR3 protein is CASSSDRDRDGYTF. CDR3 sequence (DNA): TGTGCCAGCAGCTCCGACCGGGACAGGGACGGCTACACCTTC.

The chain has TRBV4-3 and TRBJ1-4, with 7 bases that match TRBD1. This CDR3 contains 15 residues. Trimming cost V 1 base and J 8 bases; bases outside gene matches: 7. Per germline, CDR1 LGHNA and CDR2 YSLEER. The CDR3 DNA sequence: TGCGCCAGCAGCCAAGGGGGCAGGGACAGCGAAAAACTGTTTTTT. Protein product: CASSQGGRDSEKLFF.

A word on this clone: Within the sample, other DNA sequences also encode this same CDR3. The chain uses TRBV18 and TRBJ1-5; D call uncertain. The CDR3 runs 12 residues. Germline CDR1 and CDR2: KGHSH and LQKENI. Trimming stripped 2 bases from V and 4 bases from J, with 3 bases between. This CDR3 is CASSPSNQPQHF. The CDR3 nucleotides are TGTGCCAGCTCACCATCTAATCAGCCCCAGCATTTT. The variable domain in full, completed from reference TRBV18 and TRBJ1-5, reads NAGVMQNPRHLVRRRGQEARLRCSPMKGHSHVYWYRQLPEEGLKFMVYLQKENIIDESGMPKERFSAEFPKEGPSILRIQQVVRGDSAAYFCASSPSNQPQHFGDGTRLSIL.

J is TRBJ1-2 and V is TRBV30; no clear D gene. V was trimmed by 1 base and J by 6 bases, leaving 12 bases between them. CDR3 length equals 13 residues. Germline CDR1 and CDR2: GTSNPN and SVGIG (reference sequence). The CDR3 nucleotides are TGTGCCTGGAGTGAGAGCTACTCGGATGGCTACACCTTC. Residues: CAWSESYSDGYTF. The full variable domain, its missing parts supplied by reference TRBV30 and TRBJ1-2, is SQTIHQWPATLVQPVGSPLSLECTVEGTSNPNLYWYRQAAGRGLQLLFYSVGIGQISSEVPQNLSASRPQDRQFILSSKKLLLSDSGFYLCAWSESYSDGYTFGSGTRLTVV.

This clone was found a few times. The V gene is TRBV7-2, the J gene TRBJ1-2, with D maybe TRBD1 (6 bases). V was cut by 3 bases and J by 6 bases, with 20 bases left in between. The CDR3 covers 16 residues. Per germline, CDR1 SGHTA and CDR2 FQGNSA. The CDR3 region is CASSFAGPWTVNGYTF. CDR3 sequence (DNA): TGTGCCAGCAGCTTTGCCGGGCCTTGGACAGTCAATGGCTACACCTTC.

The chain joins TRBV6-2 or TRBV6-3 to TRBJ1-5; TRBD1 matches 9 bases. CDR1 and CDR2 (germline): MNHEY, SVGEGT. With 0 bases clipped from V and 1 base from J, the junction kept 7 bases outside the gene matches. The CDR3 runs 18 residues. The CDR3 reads CASSYSPLDRGSNQPQHF. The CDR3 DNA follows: TGTGCCAGCAGTTACTCACCATTGGACAGGGGAAGCAATCAGCCCCAGCATTTT.